This T cell receptor (beta chain) derives from a study of blood T cell repertoires in COVID-19. With 5 bases removed from V and 4 bases from J, the gap between germline ends came to 9 bases. The CDR3 extends over 12 amino acids. In the source study's methods: How many nucleated cells were present was estimated from reference gene primer amplification. Using immunoSEQ multiplex PCR, the repertoire was profiled, and TCRdb retains in-frame clones only, with some absent. V and J calls and clone size follow that table, whereas D and trimming were derived from the DNA. Among fewer than 200,000 clones listed, 75% to 90% were seen once.

What was sequenced was peripheral blood. This TCR came from a woman older than 75 with active or convalescent COVID-19. The V gene is TRBV12-3 or TRBV12-4, the J gene TRBJ2-7; tentatively, D is TRBD2 (5 bases). The CDR3 sequence: CASSTGLYEQYF. In DNA form, the CDR3 reads TGTGCCAGCAGTACGGGGTTGTACGAGCAGTACTTC.